This is a list of T cell receptor beta chains from one sample in a study of response to subunit inactivated influenza vaccine. MiXCR was run by TCRdb on the RT-PCR reads, yielding one entry per CDR3 protein. The sample has about 620,000 distinct CDR3 sequences, about 10% seen once. The same data also went into a second study, on T cells expressing NK-cell markers.

Sequences were derived from PBMCs from blood, sampled on the day of vaccination. These TCRs come from a man aged 45-60 years who received an inactivated influenza vaccine. CDR3s include the opening cysteine and the closing phenylalanine or tryptophan. The D gene is left open where the match is weak. Size tells how often a clone was seen (once, few, many) or the class of an expanded clone, and some rows leave it out.

V gene,D gene,J gene,clone size,CDR3 length,CDR3 DNA,CDR3 protein
TRBV12-3/TRBV12-4,NA,TRBJ1-6,many,16,TGTGCCAGCAGCAATACATGGGGGGTTAGTAATTCACCCCTCCACTTT,CASSNTWGVSNSPLHF
TRBV7-9,TRBD1,TRBJ1-4,many,17,TGTGCCAGCAGCCTCTGGACAGGGGGCAGGGCTAATGAAAAACTGTTTTTT,CASSLWTGGRANEKLFF
TRBV24-1,NA,TRBJ1-1,NA,10,TGTGCCACCAGTGTACCTGAAGCTTTCTTT,CATSVPEAFF
TRBV7-8,NA,TRBJ2-7,NA,14,TGTGCCAGCAACCAAAGGTCCCACTCCTACGAGCAGTACTTC,CASNQRSHSYEQYF
TRBV12-3/TRBV12-4,TRBD2,TRBJ2-1,NA,15,TGTGCCAGCAGATTACTAGCGGCGTCCTACAATGAGCAGTTCTTC,CASRLLAASYNEQFF
TRBV6-5,NA,TRBJ1-4,NA,15,TGTGCCAGCAGTTACTCGGGCCACCCTTCGGAAAAACTGTTTTTT,CASSYSGHPSEKLFF
TRBV6-1,NA,TRBJ2-7,NA,13,TGTGCCAGCAGGGGATACTCCCTCTACGAGCAGTACTTC,CASRGYSLYEQYF
TRBV6-1,NA,TRBJ2-2,many,16,TGTGCCAGCAGTGGGAACTTTGGGGGAGACACCGGGGAGCTGTTTTTT,CASSGNFGGDTGELFF
TRBV12-3/TRBV12-4,NA,TRBJ1-4,NA,17,TGTGCCAGCAGTCTCGACAAGTACACTAAAACTAATGAAAAACTGTTTTTT,CASSLDKYTKTNEKLFF
TRBV12-3/TRBV12-4,NA,TRBJ1-1,many,14,TGTGCCAGCAGCTTATCTCGGACGAACACTGAAGCTTTCTTT,CASSLSRTNTEAFF
TRBV20-1,NA,TRBJ2-1,many,11,TGCAGTGCTCACCGCCCGGTTGAGCAGTTCTTC,CSAHRPVEQFF
TRBV20-1,TRBD2,TRBJ2-3,few,17,TGCAGTGCTACCCAACGGACTAGCATTCCTAGCACAGATACGCAGTATTTT,CSATQRTSIPSTDTQYF
TRBV5-1,NA,TRBJ1-3,NA,15,TGCGCCAGCAGCTTGGGGGGGGGCTCTGGAAACACCATATATTTT,CASSLGGGSGNTIYF
TRBV6-2/TRBV6-3,TRBD1,TRBJ2-7,NA,15,TGTGCCAGCAGTTACCATACGACAGGGGGCGGCGAGCAGTACTTC,CASSYHTTGGGEQYF
TRBV10-1,NA,TRBJ2-3,NA,14,TGCGCCAGCAGTGAGTCAAGCCCAACAGATACGCAGTATTTT,CASSESSPTDTQYF
TRBV4-3,NA,TRBJ1-3,NA,15,TGCGCCAGCAGCCAAGAAGGGGTTATGGGAAACACCATATATTTT,CASSQEGVMGNTIYF
TRBV5-1,NA,TRBJ2-5,few,16,TGCGCCAGCAGCTTGTTCAGCGGCGGGGACCAAGAGACCCAGTACTTC,CASSLFSGGDQETQYF
TRBV7-6,TRBD2,TRBJ2-3,NA,15,TGTGCCAGCAGCGAGAGCGGGGGGCTCAGAGGTACGCAGTATTTT,CASSESGGLRGTQYF
TRBV11-1,TRBD2,TRBJ2-5,few,20,TGTGCCAGCAGCTCCCCTATGGAGCCGGGACTAGCGGGAGGGCCAGAGACCCAGTACTTC,CASSSPMEPGLAGGPETQYF
TRBV19,NA,TRBJ2-5,NA,16,TGTGCCAGTAGTATAGGACTACGGGCAGGCACCAAGACCCAGTACTTC,CASSIGLRAGTKTQYF
TRBV7-9,NA,TRBJ2-4,few,16,TGTGCCAGCACCCTAGATTCTGAGCTAGCCAAAAACATTCAGTACTTC,CASTLDSELAKNIQYF
TRBV7-3,NA,TRBJ1-1,many,14,TGTGCCAGCAGACAGACCGCCTTAAATACTGAAGCTTTCTTT,CASRQTALNTEAFF
TRBV12-3/TRBV12-4,TRBD1,TRBJ1-5,few,15,TGTGCCAGCAGCACCGGGACAGACTTCATTCAGCCCCAGCATTTT,CASSTGTDFIQPQHF
TRBV12-3/TRBV12-4,NA,TRBJ2-1,NA,15,TGTGCCAGCAGTTCGGACGGCAAGGGGATCGGGGAGCAGTTCTTC,CASSSDGKGIGEQFF
TRBV14,NA,TRBJ1-1,many,15,TGTGCCAGCAGCCAAGGGGCCTGGGGCTGGATTGGCGCTTTCTTT,CASSQGAWGWIGAFF
TRBV29-1,NA,TRBJ2-5,NA,12,TGCAGCGTCGTGGGATCGCAAGAGACCCAGTACTTC,CSVVGSQETQYF
TRBV10-3,TRBD2,TRBJ2-7,few,14,TGTGCCATCAGAGGAGCGGGAGTTATCTACGAGCAGTACTTC,CAIRGAGVIYEQYF
TRBV2,NA,TRBJ1-5,few,16,TGTGCCAGCAGGACAGATACGGCCTATAGCAATCAGCCCCAGCATTTT,CASRTDTAYSNQPQHF
TRBV19,NA,TRBJ2-4,many,16,TGTGCCAGTAGCAGGTGGGACACCTTAGCCAAAAACATTCAGTACTTC,CASSRWDTLAKNIQYF
TRBV11-2,NA,TRBJ2-7,once,14,TGTGCCAGCAGCTCCTTCCGAGGAGGCTACGAGCAGTACTTC,CASSSFRGGYEQYF
TRBV7-2,NA,TRBJ1-6,few,16,TGTGCCAGCAGCTTAGCGCAAGGCAGTTCTAATTCACCCCTCCACTTT,CASSLAQGSSNSPLHF
TRBV7-2,NA,TRBJ1-1,NA,14,TGTGCCAGCAGCACAGGACCTTTGAACACTGAAGCTTTCTTT,CASSTGPLNTEAFF
TRBV20-1,TRBD2,TRBJ2-1,few,14,TGCAGTGCTCAGGGGAGCGGGAGAGTCAATGAGCAGTTCTTC,CSAQGSGRVNEQFF
TRBV18,TRBD2,TRBJ2-7,NA,13,TGTGCCAGCTCACTCGGGACTAGCAACGAGCAGTACTTC,CASSLGTSNEQYF
TRBV12-3/TRBV12-4,NA,TRBJ2-3,few,12,TGTGCCAGCAGCAAACAGACAGATACGCAGTATTTT,CASSKQTDTQYF
TRBV6-5,NA,TRBJ2-2,few,15,TGTGCCAGCAGTTTTTTACAGGAGAACACCGGGGAGCTGTTTTTT,CASSFLQENTGELFF
TRBV4-3,NA,TRBJ2-7,few,16,TGCGCCAGCAGCCAAGATTTCAGGGGGGGTTCCTACGAGCAGTACTTC,CASSQDFRGGSYEQYF
TRBV29-1,TRBD2,TRBJ2-3,few,16,TGCAGCGCCCCGTCGACTAGCGGGGTTAGCACAGATACGCAGTATTTT,CSAPSTSGVSTDTQYF
TRBV28,TRBD1,TRBJ2-7,NA,14,TGTGCCAGCAGGGGACAGGGCCTCACCTACGAGCAGTACTTC,CASRGQGLTYEQYF
TRBV7-2,NA,TRBJ2-7,NA,13,TGTGCCAGCAGCCCCGACCGGTTGGGCGAGCAGTACTTC,CASSPDRLGEQYF
TRBV7-9,NA,TRBJ2-7,NA,14,TGTGCCAGCAGCTTAGTTAAGGACTCCTACGAGCAGTACTTC,CASSLVKDSYEQYF
TRBV9,TRBD1,TRBJ2-7,few,14,TGTGCCAGCAGCGTAGGGACAGGCGGTCTCGAGCAGTACTTC,CASSVGTGGLEQYF